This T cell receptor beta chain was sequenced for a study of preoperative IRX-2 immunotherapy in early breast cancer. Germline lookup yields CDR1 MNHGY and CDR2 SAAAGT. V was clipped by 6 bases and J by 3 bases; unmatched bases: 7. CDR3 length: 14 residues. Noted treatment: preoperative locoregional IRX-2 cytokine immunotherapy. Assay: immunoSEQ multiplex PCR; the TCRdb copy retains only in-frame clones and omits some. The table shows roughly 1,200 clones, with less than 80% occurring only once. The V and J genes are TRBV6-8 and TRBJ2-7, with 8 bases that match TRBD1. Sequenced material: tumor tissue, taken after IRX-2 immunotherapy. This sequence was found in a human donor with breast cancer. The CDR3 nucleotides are TGTGCCAGCAGAAGGGACAGGTCCGTCTACGAGCAGTACTTC. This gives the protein CASRRDRSVYEQYF.